The T cell receptor beta chain described here comes from a study of cytomegalovirus exposure and HLA in healthy donors. Points from the study as a whole: Researchers catalogued approximately 160 TCR beta chains as cytomegalovirus-associated.

This CDR3 comprises 13 residues. CDR1 is GTSNPN, CDR2 SVGIG, per germline (reference sequence). Trimming left V 0 bases short and J 8 bases short, with 10 bases between. Only in-frame clones appear in the TCRdb table, and some are missing; sequencing was by immunoSEQ multiplex PCR. The sample carries under 150,000 clones, 88% recorded once. To note about this clone: Its specificity is not known.

The sequence was obtained from a woman aged 18-29 years in good health and CMV-seropositive. V gene TRBV30 combines with J gene TRBJ1-4; D is undetermined. The material sequenced was PBMCs. This CDR3 is CAWSVRDSEKLFF. DNA of the CDR3: TGTGCCTGGAGTGTCCGAGACTCCGAAAAACTGTTTTTT. Based on the CDR3 plus reference TRBV30 and TRBJ1-4, the full variable domain is SQTIHQWPATLVQPVGSPLSLECTVEGTSNPNLYWYRQAAGRGLQLLFYSVGIGQISSEVPQNLSASRPQDRQFILSSKKLLLSDSGFYLCAWSVRDSEKLFFGSGTQLSVL.